The subject of this entry is one T cell receptor beta chain. The target antigen is unknown. An end of the junction differs from the germline gene, which may be a read error. These data belong to a study of tumor and adjacent non-tumor tissue in lung cancer. The overall study: The cohort had around twelve adenocarcinoma, a couple of squamous cell and 1 small cell patients. Stage I to III disease affected ten to eleven men and about five women aged 31 to 76. Findings of the study overall: Top 100 clones took a larger repertoire share in normal lung.

A modified ARM-PCR protocol with three rounds of nested PCR amplified TCRbeta. TCRdb independently ran MiXCR on the multiplex PCR reads; one entry per CDR3 protein. Of 75,000 to 80,000 distinct CDR3 sequences listed, around 86% are singletons. This sample's RNA came from whole unsorted tissue. Newly diagnosed lung cancer patients had thoracic surgery in China, August–late 2014, without prior chemotherapy. This CDR3 has 13 residues. Germline assignment: CDR1 SQVTM and CDR2 ANQGSEA. The chain links TRBV29-1 to TRBJ2-7; maybe TRBD1 (6 bases). The sequenced material came from lung tumor tissue. This sequence was found in a woman aged 45-60 years with non-small cell lung cancer. CDR3: CSVVYGQSYEQYF. The CDR3 bases are TGCAGTGTTGTATACGGACAGAGCTACGAGCAGTATTTC.